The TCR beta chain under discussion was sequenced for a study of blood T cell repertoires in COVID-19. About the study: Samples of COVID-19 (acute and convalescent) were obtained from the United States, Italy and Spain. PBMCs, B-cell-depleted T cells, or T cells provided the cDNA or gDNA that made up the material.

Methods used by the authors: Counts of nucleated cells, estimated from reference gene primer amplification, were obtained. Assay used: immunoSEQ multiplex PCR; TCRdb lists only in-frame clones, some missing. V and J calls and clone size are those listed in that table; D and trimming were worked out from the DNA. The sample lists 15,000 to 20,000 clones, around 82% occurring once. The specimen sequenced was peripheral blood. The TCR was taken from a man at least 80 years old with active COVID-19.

The CDR3 region has the DNA TGTGCCATCAGTGGAGAAGGGGATCAGCCCCAGCATTTT. Translated, it gives CAISGEGDQPQHF. The rearrangement joins TRBV10-3 to TRBJ1-5; D might be TRBD1 (5 bases). V was clipped by 4 bases and J by 5 bases, with 9 bases between them. Germline CDR1 is ENHRY and CDR2 is SYGVKD. The CDR3 has 13 residues.